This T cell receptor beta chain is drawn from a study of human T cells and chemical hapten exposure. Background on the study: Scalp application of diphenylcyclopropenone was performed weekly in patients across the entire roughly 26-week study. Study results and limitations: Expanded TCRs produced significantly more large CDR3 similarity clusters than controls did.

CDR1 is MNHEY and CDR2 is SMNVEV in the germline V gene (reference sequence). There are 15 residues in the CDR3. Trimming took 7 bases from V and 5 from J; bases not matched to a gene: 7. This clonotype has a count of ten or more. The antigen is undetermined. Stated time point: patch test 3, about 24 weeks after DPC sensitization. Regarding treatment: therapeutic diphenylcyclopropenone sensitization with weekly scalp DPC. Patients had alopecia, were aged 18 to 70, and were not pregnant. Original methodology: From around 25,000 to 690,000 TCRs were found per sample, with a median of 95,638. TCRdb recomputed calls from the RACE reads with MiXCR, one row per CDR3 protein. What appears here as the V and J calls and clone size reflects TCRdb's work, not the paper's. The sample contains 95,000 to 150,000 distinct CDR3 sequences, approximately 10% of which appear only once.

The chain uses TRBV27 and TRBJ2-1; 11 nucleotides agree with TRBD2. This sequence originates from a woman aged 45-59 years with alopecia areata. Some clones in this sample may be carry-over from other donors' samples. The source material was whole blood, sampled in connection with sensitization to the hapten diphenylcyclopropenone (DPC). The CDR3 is CASKSSGRGNNEQFF. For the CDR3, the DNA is TGTGCCAGCAAAAGTAGCGGGAGGGGGAACAATGAGCAGTTCTTC.